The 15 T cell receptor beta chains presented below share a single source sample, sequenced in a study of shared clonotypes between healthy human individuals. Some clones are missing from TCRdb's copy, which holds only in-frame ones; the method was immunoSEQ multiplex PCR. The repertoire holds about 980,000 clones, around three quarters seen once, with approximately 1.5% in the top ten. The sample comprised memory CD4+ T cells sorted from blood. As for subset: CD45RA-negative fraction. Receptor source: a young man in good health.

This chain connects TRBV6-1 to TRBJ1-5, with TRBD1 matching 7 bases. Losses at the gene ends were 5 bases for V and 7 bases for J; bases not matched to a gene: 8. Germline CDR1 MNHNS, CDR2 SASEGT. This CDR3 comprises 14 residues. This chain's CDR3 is CASSPGQVWQPQHF. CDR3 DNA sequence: TGTGCCAGCAGTCCCGGACAGGTTTGGCAGCCCCAGCATTTT.

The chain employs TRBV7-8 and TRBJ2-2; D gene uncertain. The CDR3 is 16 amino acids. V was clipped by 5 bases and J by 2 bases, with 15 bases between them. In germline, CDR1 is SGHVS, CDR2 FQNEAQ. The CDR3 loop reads CASSAVRPPNTGELFF. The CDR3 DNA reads TGTGCCAGCAGCGCTGTTAGGCCTCCTAACACCGGGGAGCTGTTTTTT.

The CDR3, as DNA: TGCGCCAGCAGCCAAGGCGGGACAGGGAATTACAATGAGCAGTTCTTC. Translating it yields CASSQGGTGNYNEQFF. The V call is TRBV4-1, the J call TRBJ2-1; 9 bases map to TRBD1. Germline V lookup: CDR1 MGHRA, CDR2 YSYEKL. The CDR3 runs 16 residues. Germline trimming cut 1 base from V and 4 bases from J; bases unmatched to any gene: 5.

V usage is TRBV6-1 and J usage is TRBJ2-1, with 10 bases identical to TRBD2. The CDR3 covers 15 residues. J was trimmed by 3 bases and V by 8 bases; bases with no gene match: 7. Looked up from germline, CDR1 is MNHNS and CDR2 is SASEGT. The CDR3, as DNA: TGTGCCAGCTGCCTCACTAGCGGGATCTACAATGAGCAGTTCTTC. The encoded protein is CASCLTSGIYNEQFF.

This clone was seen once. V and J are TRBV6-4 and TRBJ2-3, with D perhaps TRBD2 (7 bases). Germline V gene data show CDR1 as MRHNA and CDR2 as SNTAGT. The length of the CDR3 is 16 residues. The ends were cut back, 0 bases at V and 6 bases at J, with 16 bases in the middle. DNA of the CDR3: TGTGCCAGCAGTGACTCGAACGGGGGGCTAGGGGATACGCAGTATTTT. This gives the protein CASSDSNGGLGDTQYF.

The CDR3 protein is CASSLSGTGSGANVLTF. The CDR3 DNA reads TGTGCCAGCAGTCTATCCGGGACAGGGTCTGGGGCCAACGTCCTGACTTTC. This chain joins TRBV6-4 and TRBJ2-6, with TRBD1 identical over 9 bases. This CDR3 contains 17 residues. The V gene end was trimmed by 5 bases and the J gene end by 1 base; junction bases not matched to a gene: 6. CDR1 and CDR2 from the germline V gene are MRHNA and SNTAGT.

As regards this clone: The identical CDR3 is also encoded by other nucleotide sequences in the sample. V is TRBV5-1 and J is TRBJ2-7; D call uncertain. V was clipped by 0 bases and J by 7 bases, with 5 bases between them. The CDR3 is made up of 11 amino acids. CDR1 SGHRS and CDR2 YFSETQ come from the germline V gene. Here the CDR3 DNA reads TGCGCCAGCAGCTTGGATAGAGAGCAGTACTTC. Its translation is CASSLDREQYF. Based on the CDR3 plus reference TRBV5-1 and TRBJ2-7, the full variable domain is KAGVTQTPRYLIKTRGQQVTLSCSPISGHRSVSWYQQTPGQGLQFLFEYFSETQRNKGNFPGRFSGRQFSNSRSEMNVSTLELGDSALYLCASSLDREQYFGPGTRLTVT.

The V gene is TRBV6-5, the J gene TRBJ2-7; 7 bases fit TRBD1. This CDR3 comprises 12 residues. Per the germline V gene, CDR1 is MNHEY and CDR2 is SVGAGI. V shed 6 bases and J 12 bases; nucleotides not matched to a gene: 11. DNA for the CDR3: TGTGCCAGCAGCCCCGGGCCGGGACAGCCGTACTTC. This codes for CASSPGPGQPYF.

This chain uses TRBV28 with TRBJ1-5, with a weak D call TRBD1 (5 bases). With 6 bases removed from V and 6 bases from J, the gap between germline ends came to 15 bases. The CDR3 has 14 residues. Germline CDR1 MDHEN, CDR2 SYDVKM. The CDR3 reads CASSLAGDGQPQHF. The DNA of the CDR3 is TGTGCCAGCAGCCTAGCGGGGGATGGTCAGCCCCAGCATTTT.

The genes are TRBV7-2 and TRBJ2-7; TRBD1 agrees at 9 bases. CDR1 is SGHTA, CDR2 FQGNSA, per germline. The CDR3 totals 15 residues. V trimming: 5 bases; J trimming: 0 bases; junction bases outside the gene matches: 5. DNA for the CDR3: TGTGCCAGCAGCATAGACAGGGGGAGCTCCTACGAGCAGTACTTC. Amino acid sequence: CASSIDRGSSYEQYF.

The CDR3 reads CAWNTQETQYF. CDR3 nucleotide sequence: TGTGCCTGGAACACCCAAGAGACCCAGTACTTC. The chain combines TRBV30 with TRBJ2-5; D uncertain. The germline V gene encodes CDR1 GTSNPN and CDR2 SVGIG (reference sequence). The CDR3 consists of 11 residues. V dropped 4 bases and J dropped 1 base, with 4 bases sitting between them. Combining the CDR3 with reference TRBV30 and TRBJ2-5 gives the whole variable domain SQTIHQWPATLVQPVGSPLSLECTVEGTSNPNLYWYRQAAGRGLQLLFYSVGIGQISSEVPQNLSASRPQDRQFILSSKKLLLSDSGFYLCAWNTQETQYFGPGTRLLVL.

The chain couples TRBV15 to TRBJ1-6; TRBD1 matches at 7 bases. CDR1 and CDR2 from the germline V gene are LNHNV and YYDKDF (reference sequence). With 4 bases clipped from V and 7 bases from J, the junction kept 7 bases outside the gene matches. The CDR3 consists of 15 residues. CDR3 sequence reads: CATSNLGGTNSPLHF. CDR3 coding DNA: TGTGCCACCAGCAATTTAGGGGGCACGAATTCACCCCTCCACTTT.

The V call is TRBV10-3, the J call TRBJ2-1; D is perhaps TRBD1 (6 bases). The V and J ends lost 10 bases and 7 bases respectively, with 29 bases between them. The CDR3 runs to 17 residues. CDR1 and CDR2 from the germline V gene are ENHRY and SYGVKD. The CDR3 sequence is CATHSGRTAIHDNEQFF. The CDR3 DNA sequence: TGTGCCACCCACTCGGGCCGGACAGCCATACATGATAATGAGCAGTTCTTC.

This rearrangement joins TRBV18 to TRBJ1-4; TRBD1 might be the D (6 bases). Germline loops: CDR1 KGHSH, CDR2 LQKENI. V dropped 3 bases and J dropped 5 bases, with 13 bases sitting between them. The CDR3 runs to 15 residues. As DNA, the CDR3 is TGTGCCAGCTCACCCGGAGGGGGTTGGAATGAAAAACTGTTTTTT. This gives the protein CASSPGGGWNEKLFF.

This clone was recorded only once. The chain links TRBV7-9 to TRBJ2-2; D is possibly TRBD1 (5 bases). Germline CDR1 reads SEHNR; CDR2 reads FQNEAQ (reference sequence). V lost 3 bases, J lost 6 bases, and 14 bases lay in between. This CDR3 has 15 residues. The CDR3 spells CASSLVRDGSGELFF. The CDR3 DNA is TGTGCCAGCAGCTTGGTCAGGGATGGATCCGGGGAGCTGTTTTTT.